The rows below give T cell receptor beta chains drawn from one sample of a study of T cells after somatic rescue of genetic block. Only in-frame clones appear in the TCRdb table, and some are missing; sequencing was by immunoSEQ multiplex PCR. Found here are around 720 clones, under 55% of them singletons; the top ten hold roughly 53%. The sample was peripheral blood mononuclear cells (PBMCs). The receptors were gathered from a girl in the first two years of life. Both conserved end residues are trimmed from each CDR3.

J: TRBJ2-7; V: TRBV5-3; CDR3: ASSAPGGSYEQY
J: TRBJ1-2; V: TRBV7-3; CDR3: ASSLRGGMRYGYT
J: TRBJ2-7; V: TRBV11-1; CDR3: ASSLDRYEQY
J: TRBJ2-5; V: TRBV7-3; CDR3: ASSPGPGETQY
J: TRBJ1-1; V: TRBV9; CDR3: ASSLGGTPNTEAF
J: TRBJ2-7; V: TRBV27; CDR3: ASSFFYYPQY
J: TRBJ1-1; V: TRBV7-6; CDR3: ASSFFPRTGGPDTEAF
J: TRBJ1-1; V: TRBV11-3; CDR3: ASSLAGTMNTEAF
J: TRBJ2-7; V: TRBV7-9; CDR3: ASSLHYEQY
J: TRBJ2-7; V: TRBV7-3; CDR3: ASSLGGGEQY
J: TRBJ2-7; V: TRBV5-6; CDR3: ASSYVRGYEQY
J: TRBJ2-7; V: TRBV28; CDR3: ASSLLGLRYEQY
J: TRBJ1-2; V: TRBV7-8; CDR3: ASSLNGGMTGYT
J: TRBJ2-7; V: TRBV7-9; CDR3: ASSLGYRPWAYEQY
J: TRBJ2-7; V: TRBV7-6; CDR3: ASSLGNRGGYEQY
J: TRBJ1-5; V: TRBV11-2; CDR3: ASSLLRTGVRNQPQH
J: TRBJ1-1; V: TRBV5-8; CDR3: ASSPGRRGLGTEAF
J: TRBJ2-7; V: TRBV7-3; CDR3: ASSPTNILYEQY
J: TRBJ2-7; V: TRBV4-1; CDR3: ASSQDRYEQY
J: TRBJ2-2; V: TRBV6-4; CDR3: ASSYGTYTGELF
J: TRBJ1-2; V: TRBV7-9; CDR3: ASSLRGGMRYGYT
J: TRBJ1-1; V: TRBV7-2; CDR3: ASSLGGTPNTEAF